This T cell receptor (beta chain) was retrieved from a study of blood T cell repertoires in COVID-19. Study overall: Nucleic acid was either cDNA or gDNA, and it came from T cells, B-cell-depleted T cells, or PBMCs.

Clones were sequenced by immunoSEQ multiplex PCR, and TCRdb holds only the in-frame ones, with some missing. The sample has 100,000 to 150,000 clones, about 85% seen once. This CDR3 is built from 13 residues. V was trimmed by 5 bases and J by 2 bases, leaving 7 bases between them. Germline CDR1 is SGHNT and CDR2 is YENEEA. Specimen: peripheral blood. The TCR sequence derives from a human donor in a cohort sampled during active COVID-19. The chain has TRBV11-3 and TRBJ1-5; D is undetermined. In DNA, the CDR3 is TGTGCCAGCAGCATAGGCGGCAATCAGCCCCAGCATTTT. It yields the protein CASSIGGNQPQHF.